The 19 T cell receptor beta chains below come from one sample, sequenced in a study of cytomegalovirus exposure and HLA in healthy donors. PCR employed 60 Vbeta and 13 Jbeta primers. The repertoire was sequenced with immunoSEQ multiplex PCR; TCRdb's copy has only in-frame clones and lacks some. The sample gives more than 110,000 clones, roughly 83% of which show up once; around 3.9% is in the top ten. Sequenced input: PBMCs. All receptors come from a man in his forties or fifties in good health and CMV-seropositive.

As DNA, the CDR3 is TGTGCCAGCAGCCCGGCCTCTAGCGGGAGGGCCCGTGAGCAGTTCTTC. It is translated as CASSPASSGRAREQFF. The V call is TRBV9, the J call TRBJ2-1; TRBD2 agrees at 12 bases. With 4 bases clipped from V and 9 bases from J, the junction kept 11 bases outside the gene matches. The CDR3 is 16 amino acids. Germline assignment: CDR1 SGDLS and CDR2 YYNGEE.

This chain joins TRBV7-9 and TRBJ2-5; D may be TRBD2 (7 bases). The better agreement between TRBJ2-7 and the DNA end casts doubt on the J call. This CDR3 region has 13 residues. Looked up from germline, CDR1 is SEHNR and CDR2 is FQNEAQ (reference sequence). Here the CDR3 reads CASSYGGGGEQYF. The CDR3, as DNA: TGTGCCAGCAGCTATGGGGGGGGCGGCGAGCAGTACTTC.

This clone has only one observation. This chain links TRBV6-6 with TRBJ2-3; possibly TRBD1 for D (6 bases). The length of the CDR3 is 14 residues. V was trimmed by 6 bases and J by 2 bases, leaving 12 bases between them. CDR1 is MNHNY and CDR2 is SVGAGI in the germline V gene (reference sequence). The DNA of the CDR3 is TGTGCCAGCAGGCACAGGGTGATCACAGATACGCAGTATTTT. As protein: CASRHRVITDTQYF.

This clone has a single count. The chain uses TRBV10-2 and TRBJ1-6; D is undetermined. This CDR3 contains 14 residues. Trimming removed 2 bases from V and 5 bases from J, with 7 bases in between. Germline V gives CDR1 WSHSY, CDR2 SAAADI. The CDR3 DNA reads as TGCGCCAGCAGTGAGGTCAGGAATAATTCACCCCTCCACTTT. Translating it yields CASSEVRNNSPLHF.

The rearrangement links TRBV5-1 to TRBJ2-2; D perhaps matches TRBD1 (5 bases). Germline CDR1 and CDR2: SGHRS and YFSETQ. This CDR3 is 15 amino acids long. The V end lost 0 bases, the J end lost 5 bases, and 11 bases lay between the germline ends. CDR3 nucleotides: TGCGCCAGCAGCTTGGATGCAGGGCGAACCGGGGAGCTGTTTTTT. Amino acids: CASSLDAGRTGELFF. The whole variable domain, remainder taken from reference TRBV5-1 and TRBJ2-2, is KAGVTQTPRYLIKTRGQQVTLSCSPISGHRSVSWYQQTPGQGLQFLFEYFSETQRNKGNFPGRFSGRQFSNSRSEMNVSTLELGDSALYLCASSLDAGRTGELFFGEGSRLTVL.

This clone came up a few times. The CDR3 DNA reads as TGTGCCAGCACTTTGGGGCGCAATTACTATGGCTACACCTTC. Protein product: CASTLGRNYYGYTF. The chain uses TRBV2 and TRBJ1-2; tentatively, D is TRBD1 (5 bases). CDR3 length: 14 amino acids. Trimming took off 7 bases at V and 3 bases at J, with 15 bases between the two ends. The germline V gene has CDR1 SNHLY and CDR2 FYNNEI.

This clone has more than one count but fewer than ten. This sample also contains other DNA sequences that code for the same CDR3. V is TRBV11-1 and J is TRBJ1-2; D not certain. CDR3 length equals 11 residues. Germline V gives CDR1 SGHAT, CDR2 FQDESV (reference sequence). Trimming removed 5 bases at V and 8 bases at J, with 9 bases between. CDR3 DNA: TGTGCCAGCAGCACCTCTGAGGGCTACACCTTC. This translates into CASSTSEGYTF.

The chain recombines TRBV29-1 with TRBJ2-7; possible D gene TRBD1, 5 bases. The ends were cut back, 4 bases at V and 6 bases at J, with 13 bases in the middle. Germline loops: CDR1 SQVTM, CDR2 ANQGSEA. The CDR3 loop spans 12 amino acids. The CDR3: CSVGGQGREQYF. CDR3 bases: TGCAGCGTTGGAGGTCAGGGCCGCGAGCAGTACTTC.

V is TRBV30 and J is TRBJ1-1; 7 nucleotides line up with TRBD1. This CDR3 is built from 12 residues. Unmatched junction bases numbered 5, after V lost 8 bases and J lost 2 bases. The germline V gene encodes CDR1 GTSNPN and CDR2 SVGIG (reference sequence). This CDR3 is CAQTGRNTEAFF. The CDR3 nucleotides are TGTGCCCAGACAGGGCGTAACACTGAAGCTTTCTTT.

The CDR3 DNA sequence: TGTGCCAGCAGACGAGGTGGGGTAGCGGGGGAAGAGACCCAGTACTTC. It specifies CASRRGGVAGEETQYF. This chain connects TRBV7-9 to TRBJ2-5, with 9 bases aligning to TRBD2. This CDR3 has 16 residues. The germline V gene has CDR1 SEHNR and CDR2 FQNEAQ (reference sequence). After removal of 6 bases from V and 3 bases from J, the junction contained 11 bases not matched to a gene.

The chain recombines TRBV15 with TRBJ2-7; 9 bases line up with TRBD1. Losses at the gene ends were 4 bases for V and 6 bases for J; bases not matched to a gene: 10. The CDR3 spans 15 residues. Germline V lookup: CDR1 LNHNV, CDR2 YYDKDF (reference sequence). The CDR3 spells CATSTGTGRLGEQYF. CDR3 nucleotide sequence: TGTGCCACCAGCACCGGGACAGGGAGGCTTGGCGAGCAGTACTTC.

The chain links TRBV30 to TRBJ2-2; D gene uncertain. Trimming removed 1 base at V and 5 bases at J, with 8 bases between. CDR3 length: 13 residues. CDR1 and CDR2 (germline): GTSNPN, SVGIG (reference sequence). The CDR3 DNA sequence: TGTGCCTGGAGTGCCCGGTTGACCGGGGAGCTGTTTTTT. Translated, it gives CAWSARLTGELFF.

V usage is TRBV6-5 and J usage is TRBJ1-6, with TRBD1 as a possible D gene (6 bases). V lost 5 bases and J 10 bases, leaving 18 bases between the germline ends. The CDR3 contains 15 residues. CDR1 is MNHEY and CDR2 is SVGAGI in the germline V gene. CDR3 residues: CASSPTRGARSPLHF. CDR3 nucleotide sequence: TGTGCCAGCAGTCCAACCAGGGGTGCAAGGTCACCCCTCCACTTT.

The rearrangement links TRBV2 to TRBJ2-7, with 11 bases that match TRBD2. This CDR3 is built from 15 residues. The ends lost 7 bases at V and 3 bases at J; junction bases unmatched: 8. CDR1 is SNHLY and CDR2 is FYNNEI in the germline V gene. CDR3 loop: CASKGTSGTIYEQYF. CDR3 DNA sequence: TGTGCCAGCAAGGGGACTAGCGGAACAATCTACGAGCAGTACTTC.

V and J are TRBV29-1 and TRBJ2-1; possibly TRBD2 for D (5 bases). This CDR3 comprises 15 residues. From germline, CDR1 is SQVTM and CDR2 ANQGSEA. V gave up 4 bases and J gave up 4 bases, with 17 bases separating them. The CDR3 DNA reads TGCAGCGTTGTCGGGCCCCGGGAAAGATACAATGAGCAGTTCTTC. Protein sequence: CSVVGPRERYNEQFF.

This chain links TRBV6-4 with TRBJ2-2; tentative D call: TRBD1 (6 bases). Looked up from germline, CDR1 is MRHNA and CDR2 is SNTAGT. The CDR3 totals 19 residues. V was shortened by 9 bases and J by 0 bases, with 26 bases between the two germline ends. CDR3 protein: CASHRVRTTEGPNTGELFF. CDR3 sequence (DNA): TGTGCCAGTCACAGGGTCAGGACGACTGAGGGGCCGAACACCGGGGAGCTGTTTTTT.

V is TRBV7-9 and J is TRBJ2-7, with D possibly TRBD2 on 6 matching bases. There are 12 residues in the CDR3. V was cut by 9 bases and J by 5 bases, with 14 bases left in between. The V gene's germline CDR1 is SEHNR and CDR2 FQNEAQ (reference sequence). CDR3 sequence: CASLSGGNEQYF. DNA for the CDR3: TGTGCCAGTCTTTCCGGGGGAAACGAGCAGTACTTC.

The chain carries TRBV30 and TRBJ2-7; D might be TRBD1 (6 bases). Germline loops: CDR1 GTSNPN, CDR2 SVGIG (reference sequence). The CDR3 length is 12 residues. V was trimmed by 3 bases and J by 5 bases, leaving 11 bases between them. The CDR3 nucleotides read TGTGCCTGGAGCTGGACAGTCCACGAGCAGTACTTC. Protein sequence: CAWSWTVHEQYF.

J is TRBJ1-1 and V is TRBV6-4, with a tentative D call TRBD1 (6 bases). The germline V gene has CDR1 MRHNA and CDR2 SNTAGT. V was trimmed by 7 bases and J by 4 bases, leaving 7 bases between them. The CDR3 has 11 residues. CDR3 nucleotides: TGTGCCAGCACAGGGGTCACTGAAGCTTTCTTT. This gives the protein CASTGVTEAFF.